This is a list of T cell receptor beta chains from one sample in a study of cytomegalovirus exposure and HLA in healthy donors. Sequenced by immunoSEQ multiplex PCR; TCRdb stores in-frame clones only, minus some. The sample yields under 70,000 clones, more than 85% seen once. The sequencing sample was made of PBMCs. All receptors derive from a woman between 18 and 29 years old in good health and CMV-seronegative. CDR3s include the opening cysteine and the closing phenylalanine or tryptophan. A D gene is named only where the DNA matches it firmly. Size tells how often a clone was seen (once, few, many) or the class of an expanded clone, and some rows leave it out.

TRBV29-1	.	.	TRBJ2-7	11	TGCAGCGTACACCAGGGCCACGAGCAGTACTTC	CSVHQGHEQYF
TRBV19	TRBD2	.	TRBJ2-7	14	TGTGCCAGTAGTCCAGGCTGGGGGGAGGGCGAGCAGTACTTC	CASSPGWGEGEQYF
TRBV18	.	.	TRBJ1-5	16	TGTGCCAGCTCTCCCGCAGTAGGGGCGACTAATCAGCCCCAGCATTTT	CASSPAVGATNQPQHF
TRBV5-1	.	.	TRBJ1-1	15	TGCGCCAGCAGCTTGGAAACCCCCTGGAGAACTGAAGCTTTCTTT	CASSLETPWRTEAFF
TRBV25-1	TRBD1	.	TRBJ2-3	17	TGTGCCAGCAGCGATCCGGGACAGGCGTCTAGCACAGATACGCAGTATTTT	CASSDPGQASSTDTQYF
TRBV28	.	.	TRBJ2-7	16	TGTGCCAGCAACCGGGCGTGGAGGGCCGTCTCCTACGAGCAGTACTTC	CASNRAWRAVSYEQYF
TRBV9	.	.	TRBJ2-7	16	TGTGCCAGCAGCGCTTCAACGGACATCGACTCCTACGAGCAGTACTTC	CASSASTDIDSYEQYF
TRBV28	TRBD1	.	TRBJ2-7	15	TGTGCCAGCAGTTCCGGACAGGGGGCCAGGTACGAGCAGTACTTC	CASSSGQGARYEQYF
TRBV19	.	.	TRBJ1-2	15	TGTGCCAGTAGTCCCCCGGGGAGCGCTAACTATGGCTACACCTTC	CASSPPGSANYGYTF
TRBV6-1	TRBD1	.	TRBJ2-1	14	TGTGCCACCACCCGGACAGGGACCTACAATGAGCAGTTCTTC	CATTRTGTYNEQFF
TRBV4-1	.	.	TRBJ1-2	14	TGCGCCAGCAGCCAAGGATCCAGGGATACTGGCTACACCTTC	CASSQGSRDTGYTF
TRBV5-1	.	.	TRBJ2-4	15	TGCGCCAGCAGCTCGTACACAGGGATCGGTAACATTCAGTACTTC	CASSSYTGIGNIQYF
TRBV4-1	.	.	TRBJ1-1	14	TGCGCCAGCAGCCAGATAGGGGGTAGGACTGAAGCTTTCTTT	CASSQIGGRTEAFF
TRBV5-1	TRBD2	.	TRBJ2-7	15	TGCGCCAGCAGCCCCGGACTAGCGGGAGAAGGGGAGCAGTACTTC	CASSPGLAGEGEQYF
TRBV6-6	TRBD2	.	TRBJ2-2	15	TGTGCCAGCACCATGCGGACTAGCGAAACCGGGGAGCTGTTTTTT	CASTMRTSETGELFF
TRBV14	TRBD2	.	TRBJ2-5	13	TGTGCCAGCAGTCCTAGCGGGAGGGAGACCCAGTACTTC	CASSPSGRETQYF
TRBV7-2	.	.	TRBJ2-7	14	TGTGCCAGCAGCTGGCTCCGGGGAGGCTACGAGCAGTACTTC	CASSWLRGGYEQYF
TRBV20-1	TRBD1	.	TRBJ1-2	11	TGCAGTTGTCAGGGGGCAGGTGGCTACACCTTC	CSCQGAGGYTF
TRBV2	TRBD1	once	TRBJ2-3	15	TGTGCCAGCAGCCCCGGGACAGGGGATCCAGATACGCAGTATTTT	CASSPGTGDPDTQYF
TRBV4-3	.	.	TRBJ2-6	17	TGCGCCAGCAGCCAAGAAGGAGCAAACTCTGGGGCCAACGTCCTGACTTTC	CASSQEGANSGANVLTF
TRBV7-3	.	.	TRBJ2-3	15	TGTGCCAGCAGCCCAAGCGGAGCCGGCACAGATACGCAGTATTTT	CASSPSGAGTDTQYF
TRBV11-3	TRBD2	.	TRBJ2-2	15	TGTGCCAGCAGCTTAGGGCTAGCGGGCACCGGGGAGCTGTTTTTT	CASSLGLAGTGELFF
TRBV19	.	.	TRBJ2-1	14	TGTGCCAGTAGTATTTGGGCGTCTCACAATGAGCAGTTCTTC	CASSIWASHNEQFF
TRBV5-4	TRBD1	.	TRBJ2-7	15	TGTGCCAGCAGCGTAAGTTTGGACAGGGACTACGAGCAGTACTTC	CASSVSLDRDYEQYF
TRBV4-3	.	.	TRBJ2-4	13	TGCGCCAGCAGCCAAGATCAGCGGGACATTCAGTACTTC	CASSQDQRDIQYF
TRBV7-6	.	few	TRBJ2-5	14	TGTGCCAGCAGCTTAGGGACACTCCAAGAGACCCAGTACTTC	CASSLGTLQETQYF
TRBV7-2	.	few	TRBJ2-1	14	TGTGCCAGCACCGTAGGGGCGGGGCTCAATGAGCAGTTCTTC	CASTVGAGLNEQFF
TRBV20-1	.	.	TRBJ2-3	11	TGCAGTGCTAGTGCCGAGGGTACGCAGTATTTT	CSASAEGTQYF
TRBV6-5	TRBD1	.	TRBJ1-1	13	TGTGCCAGCAGTCCTGGGACAGTCGTGAGGGCTTTCTTT	CASSPGTVVRAFF
TRBV9	.	.	TRBJ1-2	15	TGTGCCAGCAGCGTAGAACAGGGTAATTTCTATGGCTACACCTTC	CASSVEQGNFYGYTF
TRBV5-1	TRBD1	.	TRBJ1-1	17	TGCGCCAGCAGCTTGTCCGGGACAGGGTTGCTAGTTACTGAAGCTTTCTTT	CASSLSGTGLLVTEAFF
TRBV9	.	.	TRBJ2-3	16	TGTGCCAGCAGCCTCGACAGTTGGGGCCGCACAGATACGCAGTATTTT	CASSLDSWGRTDTQYF
TRBV4-2	.	.	TRBJ1-4	15	TGTGCCAGCAGCCAAGAAAGCCAGGGGAATGAAAAACTGTTTTTT	CASSQESQGNEKLFF
TRBV19	.	.	TRBJ1-5	15	TGTGCCAGTAGTCCAATCTCGACAGGTCTTCAGCCCCAGCATTTT	CASSPISTGLQPQHF
TRBV11-2	.	.	TRBJ2-1	15	TGTGCCAGCAGCGACGCGGGGACAGAGTCTACTGAGCAGTTCTTC	CASSDAGTESTEQFF
TRBV9	.	once	TRBJ1-4	15	TGTGCCAGCACCCGTGACACAGGAAGACAGGAAAAACTGTTTTTT	CASTRDTGRQEKLFF
TRBV18	TRBD1	.	TRBJ2-7	15	TGTGCCAGCTCAGATAGACACGGGACAGGGGACGAGCAGTACTTC	CASSDRHGTGDEQYF
TRBV27	TRBD1	.	TRBJ2-7	15	TGTGCCAGCAGTATCGAACAGGGGGCTTCGGGTGAGCAGTACTTC	CASSIEQGASGEQYF
TRBV6-5	TRBD1	.	TRBJ1-1	14	TGTGCCAGCAGTCAGGGGGGCATGAACACTGAAGCTTTCTTT	CASSQGGMNTEAFF
TRBV25-1	.	few	TRBJ1-2	14	TGTGCCAGCAGTGAATCCAGGCTCCACTATGGCTACACCTTC	CASSESRLHYGYTF
TRBV11-2	.	once	TRBJ2-3	13	TGTGCCAGCAGCTTAGCTCGAGAGAATACGCAGTATTTT	CASSLARENTQYF
TRBV11-2	.	.	TRBJ1-2	13	TGTGCCAGCAGCTTCGCAGGGATTCGGGGCTACACCTTC	CASSFAGIRGYTF
TRBV19	.	.	TRBJ2-1	15	TGTGCCAGTAGTATTGTGGTTAGCTCCTACAATGAGCAGTTCTTC	CASSIVVSSYNEQFF
TRBV9	.	.	TRBJ2-1	15	TGTGCCAGCAGCGTAAGACAGGATAGGGACAATGAGCAGTTCTTC	CASSVRQDRDNEQFF
TRBV2	.	.	TRBJ1-5	15	TGTGCCAGCAGTGATGACGCAGGAATCGGACAGCCCCAGCATTTT	CASSDDAGIGQPQHF
TRBV5-1	TRBD2	.	TRBJ2-1	16	TGCGCCAGCAGCACCGGGACTAGCGGGGGTCTCAATGAGCAGTTCTTC	CASSTGTSGGLNEQFF
TRBV6-1	.	.	TRBJ1-3	17	TGTGCCAGCAGTGAAGGTTTCTCATCCGGGTCCGGAAACACCATATATTTT	CASSEGFSSGSGNTIYF
TRBV28	.	once	TRBJ1-5	15	TGTGCCAGCAGTTTACGCAGTAGGGGTTGGCAGCCCCAGCATTTT	CASSLRSRGWQPQHF
TRBV7-2	.	.	TRBJ1-2	14	TGTGCCAGCAGCAACAGGGATGAGGGGTATGGCTACACCTTC	CASSNRDEGYGYTF
TRBV30	TRBD1	.	TRBJ1-5	14	TGTGCCTGGAGCGTGACAGGGATGAATCAGCCCCAGCATTTT	CAWSVTGMNQPQHF
TRBV11-2	TRBD1	.	TRBJ2-2	16	TGTGCCAGCACCCTTGGGCCGGACAGGGCTGACGGGGAGCTGTTTTTT	CASTLGPDRADGELFF
TRBV7-2	.	.	TRBJ2-5	15	TGTGCCAGCAGCGTCGTGGGGGGTCAACAAGAGACCCAGTACTTC	CASSVVGGQQETQYF
TRBV6-5	.	.	TRBJ1-4	14	TGTGCCAGCAGTTACCGGGGGGTTCGGGAAAAACTGTTTTTT	CASSYRGVREKLFF
TRBV2	TRBD1	.	TRBJ1-4	16	TGTGCCAGCAGTTTCAGGGGACAGGAAACTAATGAAAAACTGTTTTTT	CASSFRGQETNEKLFF
TRBV7-8	TRBD1	.	TRBJ1-2	17	TGTGCCAGCAGCTTAGCGCTTCGGGGACAGGGGGCAGGAGGCTACACCTTC	CASSLALRGQGAGGYTF
TRBV7-8	TRBD2	.	TRBJ2-7	15	TGTGCCAGCAGCTCCGGACTAGCGGGGGGGCCTCGGCAGTACTTC	CASSSGLAGGPRQYF
TRBV10-3	.	.	TRBJ2-5	14	TGTGCCACCCAAAGAGGGGGTCAGGGAGAGACCCAGTACTTC	CATQRGGQGETQYF
TRBV13	TRBD2	.	TRBJ2-3	16	TGTGCCAGCAGCTTAAATCTTATGCGGGGGACAGATACGCAGTATTTT	CASSLNLMRGTDTQYF
TRBV2	TRBD1	.	TRBJ2-3	15	TGTGCCAGCAGTGACAGGGGGTTGTGGACAGATACGCAGTATTTT	CASSDRGLWTDTQYF